The sequence of this T cell receptor beta chain was determined in a study of cytomegalovirus exposure and HLA in healthy donors. V lost 6 bases and J lost 5, with 11 bases in between. This CDR3 contains 13 residues. CDR1 is MGHRA and CDR2 is YSYEKL in the germline V gene. PCR was performed using 60 Vbeta and 13 Jbeta primers. In the authors' methods: The count from a later analysis was some 81 million unique TCR beta chains, roughly 11 million of them shared. Sequencing used immunoSEQ multiplex PCR; TCRdb keeps in-frame clones, though not all of them. The D gene and trimming were derived from the DNA, and the V and J assignments and clone size from that table. The repertoire holds under 250,000 clones, with about 80% as singletons.

This TCR came from a woman aged 30 to 39 in good health and CMV-seropositive. The chain is built from TRBV4-1 and TRBJ2-1; TRBD1 is a possible D gene (6 bases). The specimen was PBMCs. The CDR3 DNA reads TGCGCCAGCAGATCCCACAGGGACAATGAGCAGTTCTTC. It is translated as CASRSHRDNEQFF.